This is a list of T cell receptor beta chains from one sample in a study of blood T cells in healthy people across ages. TCRdb reanalysed the 5' RACE reads using MiXCR and keeps one entry per CDR3 protein. This sample has about 930,000 distinct CDR3 sequences, with 25% to 35% found just once. The same sample was also used in a study of T cells of mothers and their children.

Sequencing was performed on blood. The source of these receptors is a middle-aged woman in good health. Both conserved end residues are part of each CDR3.

j_call,v_call,cdr3_aa
TRBJ2-3,TRBV20-1,CSASYRTQYF
TRBJ2-5,TRBV5-1,CASSLAGKTQETQYF
TRBJ1-5,TRBV6-5,CASSYLQGGDQPQHF
TRBJ2-1,TRBV15,CATSRDPGAPYNEQFF
TRBJ2-3,TRBV9,CASGLEGRGGNTQYF
TRBJ2-5,TRBV6-2/TRBV6-3,CASSSPQTGREETQYF
TRBJ2-4,TRBV7-2,CASSLASGGKNIQYF
TRBJ1-1,TRBV7-2,CASSLVGRGATEAFF
TRBJ2-1,TRBV14,CASSRRDSNYNEQFF
TRBJ1-5,TRBV5-6,CASSSYKYFNQPQHF
TRBJ2-1,TRBV18,CASSPAGGSSSNEQFF
TRBJ2-7,TRBV27,CASSFVGPGSGEQYF
TRBJ2-1,TRBV6-5,CASSSGRPGHNEQFF
TRBJ2-5,TRBV28,CASRRYGRGRRETQYF
TRBJ2-6,TRBV2,CASLPGHLFSGANVLTF
TRBJ2-1,TRBV7-8,CASSPPLRDHSYNEQFF
TRBJ2-1,TRBV19,CTSSIGSAEPYNEQFF
TRBJ1-5,TRBV20-1,CSARELSGGGNQPQHF
TRBJ2-5,TRBV7-9,CASSSDITQETQYF
TRBJ2-4,TRBV27,CASSPLAGGRAKNIQYF
-,TRBV7-3,CASSLTGSGVREQYF
TRBJ1-2,TRBV11-2,CASSPGTGKNVPYGYTF
TRBJ2-5,TRBV30,CAWSVRQGNQETQYF
TRBJ2-7,TRBV28,CASSWAGAPIEQYF
TRBJ2-7,TRBV7-2,CASSSILLAREQYF
TRBJ2-5,TRBV7-2,CASSLDYNQETQYF
TRBJ2-3,TRBV11-3,CASSQGRGAGTDTQYF
TRBJ1-1,TRBV3-1,CVSSQDRQPKDTEAFF
TRBJ2-1,TRBV9,CASSVVGGQTNEQFF
TRBJ2-4,TRBV7-2,CASSLRAAKNIQYF
TRBJ2-1,TRBV6-6,CASSQEGAQGYNEQFF
TRBJ2-1,TRBV9,CASSGGRTSGSYNEQFF
TRBJ1-2,TRBV29-1,CSVAQGFDYGYTF
TRBJ1-1,TRBV7-6,CASSSVLSNTEAFF
TRBJ1-4,TRBV11-2,CASSPQGAGFNEKLFF
TRBJ1-6,TRBV20-1,CSAIGQKYNSPLHF
TRBJ2-7,TRBV11-2,CASSWSGTGVGLIRYEQYF
TRBJ2-7,TRBV15,CATSREDRGYEQYF
TRBJ2-4,TRBV12-3/TRBV12-4,CASNTGADIQYF
TRBJ2-2,TRBV4-1,CASSQAGVDTGELFF
TRBJ1-2,TRBV7-2,CASSTNGQGGYGYTF
TRBJ1-3,TRBV7-9,CASSLTLLTSGNTIYF
TRBJ2-7,TRBV28,CASSRGVYEQYF
TRBJ2-7,TRBV27,CTSSSLTGRNEQYF
TRBJ2-1,TRBV6-5,CASSYSPGTSGYNEQFF
TRBJ2-1,TRBV7-6,CACSLGGLGEQFF
TRBJ2-1,TRBV18,CASSPPFGDGAYNEQFF
TRBJ1-6,TRBV7-2,CASSVTGGNSPLHF
TRBJ1-4,TRBV5-1,CASSLDPGREKLFF
TRBJ2-7,TRBV7-9,CASSFTPWEQYF
TRBJ2-7,TRBV7-2,CASSLFSGLGRYEQYF
TRBJ2-1,TRBV18,CASSPARQVNEQFF
TRBJ1-2,TRBV4-3,CASSQDELGYGYTF